The T cell receptor (beta chain) described here comes from a study of identical twins. From germline, CDR1 is SGHRS and CDR2 YFSETQ. The CDR3 is 19 amino acids. Trimming stripped 2 bases from V and 0 bases from J, with 18 bases between. TCRdb re-called the 5' RACE reads through MiXCR, storing one row per CDR3 protein. The table records 470,000 or so distinct CDR3 sequences, 24% of them present only once. These same data were also listed under a study on T cells expressing NK-cell markers.

V gene TRBV5-1 combines with J gene TRBJ2-6; tentative D call: TRBD1 (6 bases). This TCR was sampled from a woman aged 18-35 years in good health. Sequenced sample: CD4+ T cells sorted from blood. CDR3 DNA: TGCGCCAGCAGCTTCTTGGGGGCCACAGATTACTCTGGGGCCAACGTCCTGACTTTC. Translated: CASSFLGATDYSGANVLTF.